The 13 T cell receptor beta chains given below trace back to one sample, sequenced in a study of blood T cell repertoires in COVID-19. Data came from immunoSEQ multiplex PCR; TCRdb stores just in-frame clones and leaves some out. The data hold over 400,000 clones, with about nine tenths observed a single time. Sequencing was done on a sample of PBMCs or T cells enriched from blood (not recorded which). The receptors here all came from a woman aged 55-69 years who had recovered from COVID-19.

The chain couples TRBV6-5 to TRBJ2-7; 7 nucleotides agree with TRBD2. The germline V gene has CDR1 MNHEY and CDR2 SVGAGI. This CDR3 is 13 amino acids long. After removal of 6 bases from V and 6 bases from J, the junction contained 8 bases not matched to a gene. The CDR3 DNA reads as TGTGCCAGCAGACCCGGGACTACTGGCGAGCAGTACGTC. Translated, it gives CASRPGTTGEQYV.

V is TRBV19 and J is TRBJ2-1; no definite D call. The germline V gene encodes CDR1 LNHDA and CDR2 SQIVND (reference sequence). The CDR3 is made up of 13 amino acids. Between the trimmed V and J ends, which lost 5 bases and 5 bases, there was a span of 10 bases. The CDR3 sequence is CASSPTSHNEQFF. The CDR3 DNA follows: TGTGCCAGTAGTCCCACAAGTCACAATGAGCAGTTCTTC.

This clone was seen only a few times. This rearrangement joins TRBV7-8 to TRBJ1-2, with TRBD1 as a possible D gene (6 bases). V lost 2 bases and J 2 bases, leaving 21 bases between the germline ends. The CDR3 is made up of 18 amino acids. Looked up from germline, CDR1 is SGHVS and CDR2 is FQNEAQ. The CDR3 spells CASSLLLIGQTLNYGYTF. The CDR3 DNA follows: TGTGCCAGCAGCTTATTGCTGATCGGACAGACCCTAAACTATGGCTACACCTTC.

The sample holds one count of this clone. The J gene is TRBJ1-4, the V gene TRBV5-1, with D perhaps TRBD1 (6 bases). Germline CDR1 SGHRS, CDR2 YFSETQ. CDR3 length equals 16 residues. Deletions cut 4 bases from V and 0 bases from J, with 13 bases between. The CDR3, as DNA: TGCGCCAGCAGCAACGGGGACAAGACAACTAATGAAAAACTGTTTTTT. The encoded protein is CASSNGDKTTNEKLFF.

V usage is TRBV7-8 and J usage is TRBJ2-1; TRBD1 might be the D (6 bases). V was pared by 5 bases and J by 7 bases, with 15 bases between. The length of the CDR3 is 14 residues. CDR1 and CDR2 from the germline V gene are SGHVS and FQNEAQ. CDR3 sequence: CASSTDRFGNEQFF. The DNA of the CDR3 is TGTGCCAGCAGCACCGACAGGTTCGGGAATGAGCAGTTCTTC.

The CDR3 DNA follows: TGTGCCAGCAGCCCCCCCGGGGGTTTCAACGAGCAGTACGTC. Protein product: CASSPPGGFNEQYV. The V call is TRBV7-2, the J call TRBJ2-7; the D gene is possibly TRBD2 (6 bases). The germline CDR1 and CDR2 sequences are SGHTA and FQGNSA. CDR3 length: 14 residues. V lost 5 bases and J lost 5, with 16 bases in between.

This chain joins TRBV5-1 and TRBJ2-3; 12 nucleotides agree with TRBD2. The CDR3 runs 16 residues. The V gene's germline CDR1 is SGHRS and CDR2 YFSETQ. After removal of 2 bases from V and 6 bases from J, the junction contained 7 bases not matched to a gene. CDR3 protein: CASSFLLAGGPDTQYF. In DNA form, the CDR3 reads TGCGCCAGCAGCTTTCTCCTAGCGGGGGGGCCGGATACGCAGTATTTT.

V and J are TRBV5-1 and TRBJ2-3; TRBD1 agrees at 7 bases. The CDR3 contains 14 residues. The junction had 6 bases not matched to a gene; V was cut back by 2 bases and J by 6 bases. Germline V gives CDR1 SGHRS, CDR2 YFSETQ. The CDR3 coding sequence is TGCGCCAGCAGCTTTAAACAGGGGTACGATACGCAGTATTTT. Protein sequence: CASSFKQGYDTQYF. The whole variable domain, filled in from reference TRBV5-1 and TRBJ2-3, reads KAGVTQTPRYLIKTRGQQVTLSCSPISGHRSVSWYQQTPGQGLQFLFEYFSETQRNKGNFPGRFSGRQFSNSRSEMNVSTLELGDSALYLCASSFKQGYDTQYFGPGTRLTVL.

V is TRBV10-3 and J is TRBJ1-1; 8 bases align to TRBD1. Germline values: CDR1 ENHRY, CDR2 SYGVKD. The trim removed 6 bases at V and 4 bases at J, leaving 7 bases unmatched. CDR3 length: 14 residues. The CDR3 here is CAISAGGASTEAFF. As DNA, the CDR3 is TGTGCCATCAGCGCAGGGGGCGCCTCCACTGAAGCTTTCTTT.

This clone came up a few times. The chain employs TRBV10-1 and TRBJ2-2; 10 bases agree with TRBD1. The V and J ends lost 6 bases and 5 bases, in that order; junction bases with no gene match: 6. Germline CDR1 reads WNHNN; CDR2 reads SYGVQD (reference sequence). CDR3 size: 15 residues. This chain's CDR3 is CASSAGQGETGELFF. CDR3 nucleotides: TGCGCCAGCAGCGCCGGACAGGGGGAAACCGGGGAGCTGTTTTTT.

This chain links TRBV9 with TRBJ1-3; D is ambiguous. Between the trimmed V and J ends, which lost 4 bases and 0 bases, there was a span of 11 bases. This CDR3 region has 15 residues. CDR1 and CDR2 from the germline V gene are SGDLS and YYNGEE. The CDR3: CASSQDLASGNTIYF. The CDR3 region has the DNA TGTGCCAGCAGCCAGGACTTAGCCTCTGGAAACACCATATATTTT.

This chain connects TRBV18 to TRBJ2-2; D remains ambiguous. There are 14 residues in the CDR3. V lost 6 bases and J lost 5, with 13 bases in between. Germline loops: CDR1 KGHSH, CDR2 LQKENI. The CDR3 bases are TGTGCCAGCTCCCCGGAACTAAGGACCGGGGAGCTGTTTTTT. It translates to CASSPELRTGELFF. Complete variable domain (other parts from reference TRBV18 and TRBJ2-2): NAGVMQNPRHLVRRRGQEARLRCSPMKGHSHVYWYRQLPEEGLKFMVYLQKENIIDESGMPKERFSAEFPKEGPSILRIQQVVRGDSAAYFCASSPELRTGELFFGEGSRLTVL.

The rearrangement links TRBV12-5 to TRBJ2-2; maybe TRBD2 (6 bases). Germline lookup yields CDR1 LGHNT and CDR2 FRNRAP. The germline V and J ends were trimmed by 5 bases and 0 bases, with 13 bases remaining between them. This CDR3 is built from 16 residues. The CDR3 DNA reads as TGTGCTAGTGGTCCCACGGGGGAACCGAACACCGGGGAGCTGTTTTTT. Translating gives CASGPTGEPNTGELFF.